A selection of T cell receptor beta chains follows, all from one sample in a study of blood T cell repertoires in COVID-19. Profiling relied on immunoSEQ multiplex PCR, and the TCRdb table lists in-frame clones only, not all of them. The repertoire holds approximately 41,000 clones, 85% to 90% seen once, with 4.8% in the top ten. The sequencing input was peripheral blood. Receptors were obtained from a human donor in a cohort sampled during active COVID-19. CDR3s include the opening cysteine and the closing phenylalanine or tryptophan. A D gene is named only where the DNA matches it firmly. A clone size is listed for some rows: how often the clone was seen (once, few, many), or a class if it is expanded.

TRBV7-9	NA	TRBD2	TRBJ2-7	TGTGCCAGCAGCCGGGGGCTAGCGGGCAGCTACGAGCAGTACTTC	CASSRGLAGSYEQYF
TRBV4-1	few	NA	TRBJ1-5	TGCGCCAGCAGCCAACCGTCGACAGGTCGCCGGCAGCCCCAGCATTTT	CASSQPSTGRRQPQHF
TRBV19	NA	NA	TRBJ2-7	TGTGCCAGTAGTATCTTTAACAGGGCCGAGCAGTACTTC	CASSIFNRAEQYF
TRBV27	NA	NA	TRBJ1-6	TGTGCCAGCAGGATTCCCGGAGGTTCACCCCTCCACTTT	CASRIPGGSPLHF
TRBV7-9	NA	TRBD1	TRBJ1-1	TGTGCCAGCAGCTTAGCCTCAGGGGGTGGCACTGAAGCTTTCTTT	CASSLASGGGTEAFF
TRBV11-2	NA	TRBD2	TRBJ2-2	TGTGCCAGCAGCCCGGTAGCGGGAGTAAGGGGAACCGGGGAGCTGTTTTTT	CASSPVAGVRGTGELFF
TRBV4-1	NA	TRBD2	TRBJ2-3	TGCGCCAGCAGCCCTTCGGCGGCTAGCGGAGGCACAGATACGCAGTATTTT	CASSPSAASGGTDTQYF
TRBV20-1	NA	NA	TRBJ1-6	TGCAGTGCTAGTGTGGCAGGGGATCGGTCCTATAATTCACCCCTCCACTTT	CSASVAGDRSYNSPLHF
TRBV3-1/TRBV3-2	few	NA	TRBJ1-1	TGTGCCAGCAGCCGTGTTGAGGACACTGAAGCTTTCTTT	CASSRVEDTEAFF
TRBV9	NA	NA	TRBJ1-1	TGTGCCAGCAGCGTGGGAGCGAACACTGAAGCTTTCTTT	CASSVGANTEAFF
TRBV19	NA	TRBD2	TRBJ2-1	TGTGCCACCGGGACTAGCGGAAGCTCCTACAATGAGCAGTTCTTC	CATGTSGSSYNEQFF
TRBV11-1	NA	NA	TRBJ2-6	TGTGCCAGCAGCTTAGCGGAGTCGGGGGACGGGGCCAACGTCCTGACTTTC	CASSLAESGDGANVLTF
TRBV3-1/TRBV3-2	few	NA	TRBJ2-2	TGTGCCAGCAGCCAAGTTTTAGGCGGGATAACCGGGGAGCTGTTTTTT	CASSQVLGGITGELFF
TRBV7-9	NA	NA	TRBJ1-4	TGTGCCAGCAGCCCGGTGAGGGCTAATGAAAAACTGTTTTTT	CASSPVRANEKLFF
TRBV7-9	NA	TRBD1	TRBJ1-2	TGTGCCAGCAGCAACCCGGACAGGAACTATGGCTACACCTTC	CASSNPDRNYGYTF
TRBV2	NA	TRBD1	TRBJ1-2	TGTGCCAGCAGTCGGGACAGGGGGATCCTCTATGGCTACACCTTC	CASSRDRGILYGYTF
TRBV7-9	NA	NA	TRBJ1-4	TGTGCCAGCAGCTCCTTTAGGACAACAACTAATGAAAAACTGTTTTTT	CASSSFRTTTNEKLFF
TRBV4-1	once	NA	TRBJ2-7	TGCGCCAGCAGCCAAGGAATCGGTCTACTAGTCTACGAGCAGTACTTC	CASSQGIGLLVYEQYF
TRBV9	NA	TRBD2	TRBJ2-7	TGTGCCAGCAGTCCACTAGCGGGAGTCTCCTACGAGCAGTACTTC	CASSPLAGVSYEQYF
TRBV7-9	few	TRBD1	TRBJ1-4	TGTGCCAGCAGCCCTGGGACAGGTGCCTACAATGAAAAACTGTTTTTT	CASSPGTGAYNEKLFF
TRBV25-1	NA	TRBD1	TRBJ1-1	TGTGCCAGCGGGACAGGGGGCGTTTTTACTGAAGCTTTCTTT	CASGTGGVFTEAFF
TRBV18	NA	NA	TRBJ1-3	TGTGCCAGCTCACCAGCTAAGGCCGGCGAGGGCACCATATATTTT	CASSPAKAGEGTIYF
TRBV9	NA	NA	TRBJ2-1	TGTGCCAGCAGCGCCGGGACTCCGCTCCTCAATGAGCAGTTCTTC	CASSAGTPLLNEQFF
TRBV6-7	NA	TRBD1	TRBJ1-6	TGTGCCAGCAGTTACTCGGACAGGGAGGATAATTCACCCCTCCACTTT	CASSYSDREDNSPLHF
TRBV5-1	NA	NA	TRBJ2-3	TGCGCCAGCAGCACACGCCGGGATGGACGCACAGATACGCAGTATTTT	CASSTRRDGRTDTQYF
TRBV4-1	NA	NA	TRBJ2-1	TGCGCCAGCAGCCCCCAAACCACTTCCTCCTACAATGAGCAGTTCTTC	CASSPQTTSSYNEQFF
TRBV28	NA	NA	TRBJ1-4	TGTGCCAGCAGTTTTTCCTTCTTCAGGGGAACACAGTCAACTAATGAAAAACTGTTTTTT	CASSFSFFRGTQSTNEKLFF
TRBV28	NA	NA	TRBJ1-2	TGTGCCAGCAGTTCTTTCACGACAGCTTTCAACTATGGCTACACCTTC	CASSSFTTAFNYGYTF
TRBV3-1/TRBV3-2	NA	TRBD1	TRBJ2-7	TGTGCCAGCAGCCAAGATCGCGGGACAGGGGTGCCCTACGAGCAGTACTTC	CASSQDRGTGVPYEQYF
TRBV6-5	NA	TRBD2	TRBJ2-2	TGTGCCAGCAGTTCGACGGGAGGGTACACCGGGGAGCTGTTTTTT	CASSSTGGYTGELFF
TRBV3-1/TRBV3-2	NA	NA	TRBJ1-1	TGTGCCAGCAGCCTTACAGGGTTAGGAGCTTTCTTT	CASSLTGLGAFF
TRBV6-5	NA	NA	TRBJ2-2	TGTGCCAGCAGGGGGGACTCCCTATCCGGGGAGCTGTTTTTT	CASRGDSLSGELFF
TRBV20-1	NA	TRBD2	TRBJ2-7	TGCAGTGCTAGTCTAGCGGGACCTTCCTACGAGCAGTACTTC	CSASLAGPSYEQYF
TRBV7-9	NA	TRBD2	TRBJ2-1	TGTGCCACTTCTAGCGGGAGTTTCGTTGAGCAGTTCTTC	CATSSGSFVEQFF
TRBV9	once	TRBD2	TRBJ2-1	TGTGCCAGCAGCTCACCACTAGCGGGAGCCTACAATGAGCAGTTCTTC	CASSSPLAGAYNEQFF
TRBV3-1/TRBV3-2	NA	NA	TRBJ2-2	TGTGCCAGCAGCCAACAGGGGAACACCGGGGAGCTGTTTTTT	CASSQQGNTGELFF
TRBV6-5	NA	NA	TRBJ2-2	TGTGCCAGCACCCGGGAGATCACCGGGGAGCTGTTTTTT	CASTREITGELFF
TRBV18	NA	NA	TRBJ1-1	TGTGCCAGCTCACCAGTTGGGCTTAGAGGGGCTTTCTTT	CASSPVGLRGAFF
TRBV6-5	NA	NA	TRBJ1-3	TGTGCCAGCAGTTACTCGGTAAAGGCTAGCGGAAACACCATATATTTT	CASSYSVKASGNTIYF
TRBV3-1/TRBV3-2	NA	NA	TRBJ1-2	TGTGCCAGCAGCCAAGGGGTCAGGCCTACGAATGGCTACACCTTC	CASSQGVRPTNGYTF
TRBV7-3	NA	NA	TRBJ2-1	TGTGCCAGCAGCTTAAATGGCGGACTATCCTACAATGAGCAGTTCTTC	CASSLNGGLSYNEQFF
TRBV6-5	NA	TRBD1	TRBJ2-2	TGTGCCAGCAGCAGGGGACAGGGCACCGGGGAGCTGTTTTTT	CASSRGQGTGELFF
TRBV9	NA	TRBD2	TRBJ2-4	TGTGCCAGCAGCGTACTAGCGGATAACATTCAGTACTTC	CASSVLADNIQYF
TRBV27	few	TRBD1	TRBJ1-5	TGTGCCAGCTCACAGGGGGTTATCGATCAGCCCCAGCATTTT	CASSQGVIDQPQHF
TRBV5-5	NA	TRBD1	TRBJ1-2	TGTGCCAGCAGCAAGGGACAGGGAGCCTCTAACTATGGCTACACCTTC	CASSKGQGASNYGYTF
TRBV3-1/TRBV3-2	once	NA	TRBJ2-3	TGTGCCAGCAGCCAAGATGCCACTACTCTTAGCACAGATACGCAGTATTTT	CASSQDATTLSTDTQYF
TRBV5-1	NA	NA	TRBJ2-2	TGCGCCAGCAGCACCGCCGGGACAAGAATAGGTACCGGGGAGCTGTTTTTT	CASSTAGTRIGTGELFF
TRBV6-5	NA	NA	TRBJ2-7	TGTGCCACCGAAGGTCCGGGTCCCGCAGCCTACGAGCAGTACTTC	CATEGPGPAAYEQYF
TRBV5-1	NA	TRBD1	TRBJ2-7	TGCGCCAGCAGCGAAGGTCCAACAGGGGGCCTCTACGAGCAGTACTTC	CASSEGPTGGLYEQYF
TRBV10-2	NA	NA	TRBJ2-3	TGCGCCAGCAGGGGGAGTTCCACAGATACGCAGTATTTT	CASRGSSTDTQYF
TRBV11-2	NA	TRBD2	TRBJ2-2	TGTGCCAGCAGCTTCTCTAGCGGTGAGGGCACCGGGGAGCTGTTTTTT	CASSFSSGEGTGELFF
TRBV5-1	NA	NA	TRBJ1-6	TGCGCCAGCAGCTTGGCTCCTTACAGGGTATCTCGGTCACCCCTCCACTTT	CASSLAPYRVSRSPLHF
TRBV9	NA	TRBD2	TRBJ2-3	TGTGCCAGCAGCCCTTGGGGGGGTGCAGATACGCAGTATTTT	CASSPWGGADTQYF
TRBV12-2	NA	NA	TRBJ2-2	TGTGCAAGTTACGCGGGAGGGTTGAACACCGGGGAGCTGTTTTTT	CASYAGGLNTGELFF
TRBV21-1	NA	NA	TRBJ1-2	TGTGCCAGCAGCAAACCAGGGGGCGCGGACTATGGCTACACCTTC	CASSKPGGADYGYTF